This TCR beta chain appears in the sequencing data of a study of post-analysis software for immune sequencing data (dated by TCRdb to between 2015 and 2016). For the wider study: Relapsing-remitting, secondary progressive and progressive-relapsing multiple sclerosis were recorded as disease courses, and subtype annotation was lacking for some patients. The patient repertoires were compared against 11 previously published healthy control repertoires obtained from donors aged about 6 to 26 years. A subset of samples was prepared in parallel using single-end sample barcoding, then pooled and co-amplified after Illumina adapter ligation. Study-wide conclusions, independent of this receptor: Patients showed significantly higher frequencies than controls for about 5 TRBV segments, among them TRBV5-6, TRBV5-1 and TRBV20-1. Significantly lower normalized Chao1 diversity was found in multiple sclerosis patients than in controls, suggesting substantial peripheral T-cell clonal expansion. Strong co-clustering of samples prepared in the same batch was shown by direct clustering with F measure, prompting a batch-effect correction. The control group was slightly older than the multiple sclerosis patient group.

To demonstrate the VDJtools post-analysis software, TCR beta repertoires were profiled from the peripheral blood of about 13 young patients with multiple sclerosis. The multiple sclerosis patients were children and adolescents ranging in age from about 6 to 16 years. In regard to this clonotype: Its antigen target is currently unknown. No clone much larger than this one lies a single base away; base qualities are absent.

Receptor amplification or capture employed PCR. The listed sequencing device is Illumina HiSeq 2500. To reduce PCR and sequencing biases, unique molecular identifiers were incorporated into the TCR beta cDNA libraries. Some 500,000 cDNA molecules were obtained for every 1 to 10 million input T cells, so each molecule roughly corresponded to one T cell. The patient libraries were prepared and sequenced using the same protocol as the earlier healthy control dataset. Within a given batch, samples were prepared together, multiplexed and sequenced on the same HiSeq lane. The authors processed their data as follows. MIGEC handled the raw barcoded reads, throwing out single-read molecular identifier groups before consensus assembly and CDR3 extraction. VDJtools was used for post-analysis of the clonotype tables, with diversity normalized by down-sampling every dataset to the smallest sample size. To correct batch-related cross-sample contamination, repertoire overlap clustering matched CDR3 amino acid sequences but not nucleotide sequences. TCRdb trimmed the raw reads at Q25, called clones with MiXCR and kept productive beta chains. Entries are consolidated by CDR3 protein sequence, retaining the most common genes and DNA. These V and J calls originate from TCRdb's pipeline instead of the authors' own analysis. This sample lists hundreds of thousands of distinct CDR3 sequences; about 27% were detected once. The ten top clones hold more than 0.55% of the sample.

The trim is 7 bases for V and 5 bases for J, with a gap of 17 bases between the germline ends. CDR1 and CDR2, per the germline V gene, are SQVTM and ANQGSEA. From the cysteine through the phenylalanine, the CDR3 covers 13 amino acids. The retained sequence is limited to the CDR3, 39 bases, with the frame set at the first base. This sequence originates from a girl aged 10 to 17 with multiple sclerosis. The V gene is TRBV29-1 and the J gene is TRBJ1-2, with TRBD1 as a weak D call on 6 bases. Material for sequencing was blood. The DNA is as follows: TGCAGCGCCACAAGGGACACGGATTATGGCTACACCTTC. This yields the protein CSATRDTDYGYTF. When the CDR3 is completed using the reference TRBV29-1 and TRBJ1-2 genes on either side, the full variable domain is SAVISQKPSRDICQRGTSLTIQCQVDSQVTMMFWYRQQPGQSLTLIATANQGSEATYESGFVIDKFPISRPNLTFSTLTVSNMSPEDSSIYLCSATRDTDYGYTFGSGTRLTVV.